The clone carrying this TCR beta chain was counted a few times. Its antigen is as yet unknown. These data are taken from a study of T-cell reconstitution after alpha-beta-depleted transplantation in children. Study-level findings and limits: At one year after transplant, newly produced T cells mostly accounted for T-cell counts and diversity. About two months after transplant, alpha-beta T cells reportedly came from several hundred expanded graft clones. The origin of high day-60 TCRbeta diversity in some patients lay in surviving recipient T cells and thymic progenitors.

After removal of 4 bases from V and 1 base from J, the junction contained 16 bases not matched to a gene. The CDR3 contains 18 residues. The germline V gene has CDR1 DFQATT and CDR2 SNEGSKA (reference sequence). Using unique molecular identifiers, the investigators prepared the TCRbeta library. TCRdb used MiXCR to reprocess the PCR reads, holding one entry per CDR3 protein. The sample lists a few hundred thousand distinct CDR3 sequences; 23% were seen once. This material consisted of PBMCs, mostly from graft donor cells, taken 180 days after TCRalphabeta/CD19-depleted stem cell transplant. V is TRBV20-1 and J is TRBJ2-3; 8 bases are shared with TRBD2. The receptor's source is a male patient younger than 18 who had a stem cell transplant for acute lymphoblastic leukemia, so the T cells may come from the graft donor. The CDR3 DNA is TGCAGTGCTACCGCCGGGGTTTTTGCAGCGGGAGGCACAGATACGCAGTATTTT. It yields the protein CSATAGVFAAGGTDTQYF.